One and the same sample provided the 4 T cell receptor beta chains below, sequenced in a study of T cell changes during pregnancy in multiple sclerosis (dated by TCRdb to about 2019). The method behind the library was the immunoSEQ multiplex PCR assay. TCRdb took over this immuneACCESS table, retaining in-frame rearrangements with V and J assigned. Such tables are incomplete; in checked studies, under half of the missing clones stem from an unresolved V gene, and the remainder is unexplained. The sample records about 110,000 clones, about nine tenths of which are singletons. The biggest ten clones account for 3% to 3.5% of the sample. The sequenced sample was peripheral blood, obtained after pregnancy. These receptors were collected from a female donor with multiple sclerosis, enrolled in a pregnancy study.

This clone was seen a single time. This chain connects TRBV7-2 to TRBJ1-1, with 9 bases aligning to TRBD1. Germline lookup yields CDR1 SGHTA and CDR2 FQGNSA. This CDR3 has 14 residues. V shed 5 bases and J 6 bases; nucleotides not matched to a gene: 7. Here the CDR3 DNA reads TGTGCCAGCAGCCTACGGACAGGGGCCCCTGAAGCTTTCTTT. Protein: CASSLRTGAPEAFF.

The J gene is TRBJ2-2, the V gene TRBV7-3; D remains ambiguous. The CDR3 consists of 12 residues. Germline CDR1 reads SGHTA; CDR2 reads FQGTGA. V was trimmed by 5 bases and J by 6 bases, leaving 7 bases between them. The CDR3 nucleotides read TGTGCCAGCAGCCTCCCCCCCGGGGAGCTGTTTTTT. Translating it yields CASSLPPGELFF.

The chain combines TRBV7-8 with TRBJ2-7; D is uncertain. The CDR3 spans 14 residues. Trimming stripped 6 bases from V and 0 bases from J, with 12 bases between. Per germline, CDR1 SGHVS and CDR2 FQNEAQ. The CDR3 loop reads CASRLGSGSYEQYF. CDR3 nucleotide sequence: TGTGCCAGCAGACTTGGTTCCGGCTCCTACGAGCAGTACTTC.

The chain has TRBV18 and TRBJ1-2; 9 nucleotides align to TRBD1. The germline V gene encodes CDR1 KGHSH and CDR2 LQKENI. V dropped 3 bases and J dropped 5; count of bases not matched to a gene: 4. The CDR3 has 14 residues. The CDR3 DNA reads TGTGCCAGCTCACCGGGAGGGACAGGGTATGGCTACACCTTC. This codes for CASSPGGTGYGYTF.